This record covers a single TCR beta chain. There is no known antigen for this receptor. No base-level quality is on record; no much larger clone is a single base apart. These data belong to a study of cytomegalovirus exposure and HLA in healthy donors (dated by TCRdb to 2015 to 2018). Background for the entire study: In an earlier analysis of approximately 500 of the donors, 276 Gb of sequence data and 117 million unique TCR beta sequences from roughly 200 million T cells were reported. An early release covering about 600 HLA-typed donors comprised around 300 gigabases of sequencing data and about 90 million unique TCR sequences. Of the 300 to 500 genotyped donors, less than 90% were placed in the genetic ancestry cluster associated with self-reported Caucasian donors. The study was designed to test whether signatures of past pathogen exposure could be identified by cataloging public T cell receptors. Using immunosequencing, the study profiled T cell repertoires from some 670 subjects and related those repertoires to cytomegalovirus serostatus. Along with the approximately 650-subject first cohort, a separate validation cohort of over a hundred different subjects was used. The study combined high-throughput TCR immunosequencing, statistical association of individual TCRs with disease status, and machine learning to predict cytomegalovirus infection status. A later analysis re-analyzed previously published TCR beta repertoires from about 600 donors and added high-resolution HLA genotyping to study TCR occurrence patterns. In the later analysis, no new phenotypic data were used to find candidate immune exposures; instead, reliance was placed on TCR beta sequences and their occurrence across donors. An earlier analysis of 587 of the donors used high-throughput TCR beta sequencing to judge whether each TCR beta V gene segment behaved as functional or pseudogenic. Donor age, sex, ethnicity and CMV serostatus were collected together with the repertoire data. Genome-wide SNP genotypes for about 55% of the roughly 670 donors were used in a later genetic analysis, which treated that subset as a discovery cohort. Every discovery cohort repertoire had been produced on one sequencing platform. Both class I and class II loci were covered by HLA typing, at four-digit resolution. The number of donors typed differed by locus, with 629-630 for A, B, C, DRB1 and DQB1, roughly 520 for DQA1, 606 for DPA1, and 450 to 480 for DPB1. A handful of DR-DQ haplotypes were handled as single units for association and clustering because linkage in the cohort was strong. Across about 370 genotyped donors of the cohort, an average of approximately 200,000 unique TCR beta nucleotide sequences per donor were sequenced, and 15% to 20% of those sequences were non-productive. The paper's findings and limits, for the study overall: Linkage disequilibrium might explain the correlated functional status among segregating V segments, but an unknown experimental factor could not be excluded. In a later analysis, most CMV-associated TCR beta chains were found to appear HLA-restricted, with HLA associations seemingly driven largely by CMV exposure. Cytomegalovirus status was reported to be diagnosed by the classifier with high specificity and sensitivity in both the original and validation cohorts. The presence/absence analyses assumed that sequencing depth was roughly uniform across donors, and that assumption may not be true. When HLA alleles, especially DR and DQ, strongly co-occurred, attributing TCR associations to individual alleles was difficult. Across donors, most TCR sequences were observed very rarely, whereas some public TCRs were present in many individuals. In a later analysis, several top co-occurrence clusters were reported to appear linked to parvovirus B19, influenza, CMV and Epstein-Barr virus. In this cohort, only TCR beta chains were sequenced, and detectable features were limited by the absence of alpha or paired-chain data. In a later analysis, TCR association rates were found to vary across HLA loci, with the most associated TCRs seen for DRB1 alleles and the fewest for HLA-C alleles. Specific HLA alleles were associated with 15,000 to 20,000 TCR beta sequences at a false discovery rate of 0.05 in a later analysis. In a later analysis, HLA-associated TCR beta chains showed more clonal expansion and lower generation probabilities than non-associated chains that were equally common. The only immune exposure information available for the cohort was CMV serostatus. In vitro tests confirmed that three of the cytomegalovirus-associated TCR beta chains recognize cytomegalovirus antigens. It was suggested by the authors that the approach could potentially be generalized to other disease states and immunological phenotypes. Some IMGT-functional V segments, including TRBV6-2 and TRBV6-3, could not be told apart with the 87-base-pair reads, so those segments were excluded. A group of highly shared sequence variants was considered likely to be a technical artifact of the sequencing pipeline. V-gene and J-gene trimming of TCR beta chains was associated with a missense DCLRE1C variant in a later genetic analysis, and the association was replicated in an independent cohort. A later genetic analysis reported fewer N-insertions in productive TCRs among donors in an Asian-associated ancestry cluster than the roughly 700-donor mean. An earlier analysis of 587 of the donors showed that most TCR beta V segments appeared in productive rearrangements either about 90% or about 30% of the time, which broadly matched IMGT annotations. A further reported finding was that TCR beta sequences accurately predicted the HLA-A and HLA-B alleles for most subjects in the first cohort. The earlier analysis of 587 of the donors excluded seventeen rarely observed V segments, including chromosome 9 orphons, because counts were too low. Because HLA typing was unavailable for some donors at each locus, only the typed subset was used in association tests. A total of fewer than 200 TCR beta chains were listed by the study as associated with cytomegalovirus.

In the germline V gene, CDR1 corresponds to SQVTM and CDR2 to ANQGSEA. At the junction V is shortened by 3 bases and J by 5 bases; bases outside the gene matches: 6. Including the terminal cysteine and phenylalanine, the CDR3 comprises 14 residues. This entry keeps only the CDR3 DNA: 42 bases, framed from base 1. The library was built by means of the immunoSEQ multiplex PCR assay. A mixture of 60 forward primers for TCR Vbeta segments and 13 reverse primers for TCR Jbeta segments was used in the multiplex PCR. Amplification of the CDR3 region of rearranged TCR beta genes was performed with a multiplex PCR assay on genomic DNA. On the Illumina HiSeq System, the amplified TCR beta libraries were sequenced as 87-base-pair reads. As for how the authors treated the data: In a later analysis, about 80 million unique TCR beta chains were counted across the 690 or so repertoires, and roughly 11 million of these chains were shared by at least two donors. Raw reads were error-corrected and collapsed into unique sequences by a nearest-neighbor algorithm in which closely related sequences were merged to remove PCR and sequencing errors. Alignment of CDR3 sequences to IMGT reference sequences was used to assign V, D and J gene segments. For a sequence to be retained, at least a six-nucleotide match to both a V gene segment and a J gene segment was required. A rearrangement was called productive if the CDR3 had no stop codons and remained in frame with V and J, and every other rearrangement was called non-productive. Following IMGT convention, CDR3 was defined as the stretch from the second conserved V-encoded cysteine to the conserved J-encoded phenylalanine. In an earlier analysis of around 640 of the donors, sequences lacking an unambiguous match to a single V gene segment were excluded. An earlier analysis of under 750 of the donors called V segments functional above 56.7% productive rearrangements and segregating when the between-donor standard deviation exceeded 5%. To diagnose cytomegalovirus status from the catalog of TCR beta chain sequences, a statistical classification framework was built. In a later analysis, TCR nucleotide sequences were compared against IMGT/GENE-DB human TR gene sequences so that V and J genes could be assigned. Using the TCRdist pipeline, a later analysis assigned CDR3 sequences along with most-parsimonious VDJ recombination scenarios. In a later analysis, each TCR beta chain was defined by its CDR3 amino acid sequence together with its V-gene family, and reads lacking a unique V-gene family were excluded. To address suspected cross-contamination and a sequencing artifact, a later analysis removed around 600 highly shared, low-generation-probability nucleotide sequences. In a later analysis, a clonal expansion index for each public chain was calculated from normalized within-repertoire ranks of inferred template counts. Generation probabilities in a later analysis came from a VDJ recombination model fitted to out-of-frame rearrangements, and those results were checked against IGoR. Hypergeometric tests were used in a later analysis to score TCR-TCR, TCR-HLA and TCR-CMV co-occurrence, with a repertoire-size bias correction applied to the TCR pairs. In a later analysis, false discovery rates were estimated by permuting HLA or CMV assignments 20 times. In a later analysis, co-occurring TCRs were grouped with DBSCAN, and TCRdist sequence similarity was added when clustering was performed within HLA-allele-positive subsets. Co-occurrence clustering excluded repertoires with fewer than 30,000 or more than 120,000 public chains, plus five with anomalous nucleotide sharing. TCRdb took over this immuneACCESS table, retaining in-frame rearrangements with V and J assigned. Such tables are incomplete; in checked studies, under half of the missing clones stem from an unresolved V gene, and the remainder is unexplained. Clone size and the V and J calls come from that table; the DNA yielded D and trimming. The sample contains 70,000 to 95,000 clones, 65% to 80% of them found a single time. Around 9.1% of the sample comes from the top ten.

The cohort comprised 670 or so healthy bone marrow donors. Cohort members were all nominally healthy when sampled, although unrecorded immune exposures were likely present. The donor was CMV seropositive and was included in the group of 250 to 350 seropositive cohort members. A peripheral blood sample was collected from each donor, and TCR beta sequencing was performed on peripheral blood mononuclear cells. Genomic DNA extraction from the blood cell samples was performed with the Qiagen DNeasy Blood Extraction Kit. Sequencing was done on a sample of PBMCs. The receptor was isolated from a man aged 30-40 years in good health and CMV-seropositive. The chain was built from TRBV29-1 and TRBJ2-7; the central 11 bases match TRBD2. The base sequence is TGCAGCGTTGATACTAGCGGGGGAGTTGACGAGCAGTACTTC. Translated, it gives CSVDTSGGVDEQYF.